This T cell receptor (beta chain) comes out of a study of blood T cell repertoires in COVID-19. On the study more broadly: Sites across the United States, Italy and Spain contributed samples from acute and convalescent COVID-19. From T cells, B-cell-depleted T cells, or PBMCs came the material, which was cDNA or gDNA.

How the authors handled the data: By means of reference gene primer amplification, nucleated cell counts were estimated. Data came from immunoSEQ multiplex PCR; TCRdb stores just in-frame clones and leaves some out. The V and J calls and clone size are taken from that table; D and trimming were inferred from the DNA. Of more than 300,000 clones in the sample, more than 80% were seen once. This clone has only a few counts. CDR1 SGHTA and CDR2 FQGTGA come from the germline V gene. Trimming at V came to 4 bases and at J to 10 bases, leaving 4 bases not matched to a gene. CDR3 length equals 13 residues. Sequencing used peripheral blood. This clonotype was sampled from a man aged 18 to 30 who had recovered from COVID-19. The rearrangement uses TRBV7-3 and TRBJ2-2; 9 bases fit TRBD2. The DNA of the CDR3 is TGTGCCAGCAGCTCGGTAGCGGGGGCGGAGCTGTTTTTT. Its protein is CASSSVAGAELFF.